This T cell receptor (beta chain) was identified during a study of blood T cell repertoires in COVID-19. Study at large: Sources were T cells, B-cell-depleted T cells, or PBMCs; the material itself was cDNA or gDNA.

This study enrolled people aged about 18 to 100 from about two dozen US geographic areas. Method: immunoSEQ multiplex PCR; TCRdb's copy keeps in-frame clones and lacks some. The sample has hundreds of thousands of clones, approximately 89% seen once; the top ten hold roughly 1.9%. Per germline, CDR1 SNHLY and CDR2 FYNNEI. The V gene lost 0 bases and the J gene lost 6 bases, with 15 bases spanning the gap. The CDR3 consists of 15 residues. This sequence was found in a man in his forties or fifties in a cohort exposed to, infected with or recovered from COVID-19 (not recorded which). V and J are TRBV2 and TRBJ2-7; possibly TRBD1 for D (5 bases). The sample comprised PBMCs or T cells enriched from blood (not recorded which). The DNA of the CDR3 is TGTGCCAGCAGTGAAGCGCGCAGGGTCAGTGGCGAGCAGTACTTC. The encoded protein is CASSEARRVSGEQYF.